This T cell receptor beta chain was found in a study of blood T cell repertoires in COVID-19. Study-level background: Sources were T cells, B-cell-depleted T cells, or PBMCs; the material itself was cDNA or gDNA.

Germline loops: CDR1 SGDLS, CDR2 YYNGEE. The CDR3 runs to 15 residues. V lost 2 bases and J lost 0, with 10 bases in between. Here immunoSEQ multiplex PCR was the method, and the copy in TCRdb shows in-frame clones only, minus some. Here the sample spans over 130,000 clones, 65% to 80% being singletons. The clonotype comes from a man aged 50-60 years with acute or convalescent COVID-19. Sequencing input: peripheral blood. The V gene is TRBV9, the J gene TRBJ2-3; D gene uncertain. CDR3 loop: CASSVYSTSTDTQYF. The CDR3 nucleotides are TGTGCCAGCAGCGTCTACAGCACTAGCACAGATACGCAGTATTTT.